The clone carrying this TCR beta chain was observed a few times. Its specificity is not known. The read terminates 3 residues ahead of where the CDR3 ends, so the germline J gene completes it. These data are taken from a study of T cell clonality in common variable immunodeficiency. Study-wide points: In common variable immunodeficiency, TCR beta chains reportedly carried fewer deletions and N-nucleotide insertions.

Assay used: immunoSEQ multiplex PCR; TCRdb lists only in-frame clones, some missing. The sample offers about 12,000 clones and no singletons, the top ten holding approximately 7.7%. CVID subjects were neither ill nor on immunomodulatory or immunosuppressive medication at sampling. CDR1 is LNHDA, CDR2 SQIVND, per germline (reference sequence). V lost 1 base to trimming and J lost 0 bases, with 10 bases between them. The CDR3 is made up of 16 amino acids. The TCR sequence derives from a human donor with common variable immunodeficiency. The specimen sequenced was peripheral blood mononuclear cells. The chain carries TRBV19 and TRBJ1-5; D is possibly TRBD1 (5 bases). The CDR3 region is CASSIGGTHSNQPQHF. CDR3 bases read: TGTGCCAGTAGTATAGGGGGCACCCATAGCAATCAGCCC.